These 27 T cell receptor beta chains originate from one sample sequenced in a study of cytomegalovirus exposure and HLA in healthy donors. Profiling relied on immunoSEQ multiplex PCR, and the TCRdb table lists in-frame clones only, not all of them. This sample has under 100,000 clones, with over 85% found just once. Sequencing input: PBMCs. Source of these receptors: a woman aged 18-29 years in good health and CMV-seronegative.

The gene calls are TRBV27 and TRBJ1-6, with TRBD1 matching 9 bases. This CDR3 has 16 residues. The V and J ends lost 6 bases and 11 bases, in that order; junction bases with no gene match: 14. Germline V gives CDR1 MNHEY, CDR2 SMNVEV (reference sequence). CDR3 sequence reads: CASSLYAPDRGTPLHF. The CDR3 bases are TGTGCCAGCAGCCTATACGCCCCGGACAGGGGAACACCCCTCCACTTT.

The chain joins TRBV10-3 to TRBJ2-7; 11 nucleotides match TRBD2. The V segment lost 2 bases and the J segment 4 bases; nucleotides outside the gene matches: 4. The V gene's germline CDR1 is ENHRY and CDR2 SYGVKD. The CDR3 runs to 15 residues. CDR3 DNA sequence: TGTGCCATCAGTGAGGACACTAGCGGGAGATACGAGCAGTACTTC. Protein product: CAISEDTSGRYEQYF.

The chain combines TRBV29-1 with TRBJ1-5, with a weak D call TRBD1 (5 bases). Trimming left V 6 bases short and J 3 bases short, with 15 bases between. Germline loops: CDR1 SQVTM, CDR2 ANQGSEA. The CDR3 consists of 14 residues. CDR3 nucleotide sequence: TGCAGCGTCCTAGATGCGGACACCAATCAGCCCCAGCATTTT. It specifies CSVLDADTNQPQHF.

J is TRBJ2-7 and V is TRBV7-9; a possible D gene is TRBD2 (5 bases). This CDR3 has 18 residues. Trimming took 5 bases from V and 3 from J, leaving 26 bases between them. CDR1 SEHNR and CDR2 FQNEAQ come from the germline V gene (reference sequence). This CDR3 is CASSRSNPSVGAHYEQYF. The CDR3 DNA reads TGTGCCAGCAGCCGTTCGAACCCTTCGGTGGGAGCTCACTACGAGCAGTACTTC.

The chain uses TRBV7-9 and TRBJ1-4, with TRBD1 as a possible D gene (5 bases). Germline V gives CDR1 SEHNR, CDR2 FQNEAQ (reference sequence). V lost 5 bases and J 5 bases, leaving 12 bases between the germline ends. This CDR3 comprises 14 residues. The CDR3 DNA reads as TGTGCCAGCAGCATGACAGCCAGCAATGAAAAACTGTTTTTT. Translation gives CASSMTASNEKLFF.

CDR3 nucleotides: TGTGCCAGCAGTGCCGGGACAGGGACCTACGAGCAGTACTTC. This gives the protein CASSAGTGTYEQYF. The chain uses TRBV6-6 and TRBJ2-7; 9 positions agree with TRBD1. The junction had 4 bases not matched to a gene; V was cut back by 5 bases and J by 2 bases. The CDR3 spans 14 residues. Germline V lookup: CDR1 MNHNY, CDR2 SVGAGI (reference sequence).

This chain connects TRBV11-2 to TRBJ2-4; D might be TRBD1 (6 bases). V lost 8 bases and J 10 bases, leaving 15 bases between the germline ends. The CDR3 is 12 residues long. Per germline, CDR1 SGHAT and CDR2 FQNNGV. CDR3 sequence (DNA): TGTGCCAGCGAGGCAGGGGCCGGGATTCAGTACTTC. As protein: CASEAGAGIQYF.

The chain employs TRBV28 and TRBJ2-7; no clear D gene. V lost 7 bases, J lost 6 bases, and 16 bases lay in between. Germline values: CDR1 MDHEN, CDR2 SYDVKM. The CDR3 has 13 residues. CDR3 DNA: TGTGCCAGCACCACACCCGGGTTAATCGAGCAGTACTTC. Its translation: CASTTPGLIEQYF.

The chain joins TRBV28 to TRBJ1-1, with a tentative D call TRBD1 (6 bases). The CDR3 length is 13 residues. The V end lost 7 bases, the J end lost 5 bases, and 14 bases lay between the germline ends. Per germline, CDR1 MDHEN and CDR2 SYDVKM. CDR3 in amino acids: CASTWGGRTEAFF. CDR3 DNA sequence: TGTGCCAGCACCTGGGGGGGGCGGACTGAAGCTTTCTTT.

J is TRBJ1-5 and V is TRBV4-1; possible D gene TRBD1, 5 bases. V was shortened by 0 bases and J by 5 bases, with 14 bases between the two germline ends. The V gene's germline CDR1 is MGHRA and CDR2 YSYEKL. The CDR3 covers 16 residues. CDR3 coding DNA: TGCGCCAGCAGCCAAGACGGGAGGGGCGAGGATCAGCCCCAGCATTTT. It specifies CASSQDGRGEDQPQHF.

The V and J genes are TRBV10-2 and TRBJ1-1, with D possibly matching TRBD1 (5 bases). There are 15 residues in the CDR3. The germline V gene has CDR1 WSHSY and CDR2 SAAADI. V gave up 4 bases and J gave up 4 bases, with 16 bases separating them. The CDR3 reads CASSGGEVFSTEAFF. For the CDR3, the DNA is TGCGCCAGCAGTGGGGGGGAGGTCTTTAGCACTGAAGCTTTCTTT.

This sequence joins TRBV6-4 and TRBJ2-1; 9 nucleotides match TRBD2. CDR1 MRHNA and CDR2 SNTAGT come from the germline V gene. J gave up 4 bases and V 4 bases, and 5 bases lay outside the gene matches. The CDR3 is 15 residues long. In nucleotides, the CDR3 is TGTGCCAGCAGTGTTGCGGGAGGGCGTTACAATGAGCAGTTCTTC. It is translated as CASSVAGGRYNEQFF.

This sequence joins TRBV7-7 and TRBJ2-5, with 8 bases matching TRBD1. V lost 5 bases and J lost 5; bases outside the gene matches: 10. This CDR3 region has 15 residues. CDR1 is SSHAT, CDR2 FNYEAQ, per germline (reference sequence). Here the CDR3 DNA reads TGTGCCAGCAGCGTGAATCAGGGGGCTGGGGAGACCCAGTACTTC. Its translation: CASSVNQGAGETQYF.

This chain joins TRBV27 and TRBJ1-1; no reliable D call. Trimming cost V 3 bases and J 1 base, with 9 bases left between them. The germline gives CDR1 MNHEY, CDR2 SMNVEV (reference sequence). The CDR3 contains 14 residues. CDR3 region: CASSFYAGNTEAFF. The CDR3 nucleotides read TGTGCCAGCAGTTTTTATGCGGGGAACACTGAAGCTTTCTTT.

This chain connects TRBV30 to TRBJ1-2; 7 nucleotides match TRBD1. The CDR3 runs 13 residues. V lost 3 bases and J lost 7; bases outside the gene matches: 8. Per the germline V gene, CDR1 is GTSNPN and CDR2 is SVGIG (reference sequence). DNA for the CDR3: TGTGCCTGGAGCGACAGGGTCCCTTTTGGCTACACCTTC. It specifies CAWSDRVPFGYTF.

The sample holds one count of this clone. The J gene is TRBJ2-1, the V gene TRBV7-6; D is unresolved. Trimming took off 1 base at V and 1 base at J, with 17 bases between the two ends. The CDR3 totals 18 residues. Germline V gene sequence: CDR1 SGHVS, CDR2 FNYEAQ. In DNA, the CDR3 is TGTGCCAGCAGCTTAGAAACGTTCAGTAAGGAGTCCTACAATGAGCAGTTCTTC. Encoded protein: CASSLETFSKESYNEQFF.

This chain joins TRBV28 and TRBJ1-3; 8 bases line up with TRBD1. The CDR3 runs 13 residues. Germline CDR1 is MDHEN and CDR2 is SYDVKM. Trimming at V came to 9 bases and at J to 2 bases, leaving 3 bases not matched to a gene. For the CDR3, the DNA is TGTGCCAGTATCAGGGGGCCTGGAAACACCATATATTTT. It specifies CASIRGPGNTIYF.

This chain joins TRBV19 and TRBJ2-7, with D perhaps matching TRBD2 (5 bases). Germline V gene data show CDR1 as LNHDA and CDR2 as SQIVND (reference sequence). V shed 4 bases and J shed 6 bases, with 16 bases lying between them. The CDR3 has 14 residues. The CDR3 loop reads CASSTPRERTEQYF. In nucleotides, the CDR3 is TGTGCCAGTAGTACACCCCGCGAGCGGACCGAGCAGTACTTC. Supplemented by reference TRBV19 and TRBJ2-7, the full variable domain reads DGGITQSPKYLFRKEGQNVTLSCEQNLNHDAMYWYRQDPGQGLRLIYYSQIVNDFQKGDIAEGYSVSREKKESFPLTVTSAQKNPTAFYLCASSTPRERTEQYFGPGTRLTVT.

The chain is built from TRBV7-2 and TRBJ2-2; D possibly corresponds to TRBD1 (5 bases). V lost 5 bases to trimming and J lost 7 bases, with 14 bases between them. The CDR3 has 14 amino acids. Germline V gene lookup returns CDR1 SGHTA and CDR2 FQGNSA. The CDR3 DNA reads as TGTGCCAGCAGCACAAAAGGGGATGGCGGGGAGCTGTTTTTT. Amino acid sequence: CASSTKGDGGELFF.

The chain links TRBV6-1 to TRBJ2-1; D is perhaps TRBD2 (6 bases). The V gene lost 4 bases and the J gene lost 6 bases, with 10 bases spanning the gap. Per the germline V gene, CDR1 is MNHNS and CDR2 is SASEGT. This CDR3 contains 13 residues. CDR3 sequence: CASSVEAGNEQFF. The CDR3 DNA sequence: TGTGCCAGCAGTGTCGAAGCGGGCAATGAGCAGTTCTTC.

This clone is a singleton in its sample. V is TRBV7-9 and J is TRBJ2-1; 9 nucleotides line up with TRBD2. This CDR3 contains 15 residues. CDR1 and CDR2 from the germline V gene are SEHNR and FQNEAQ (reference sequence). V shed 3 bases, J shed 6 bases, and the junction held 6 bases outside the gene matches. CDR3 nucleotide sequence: TGTGCCAGCAGCTTTGCTAGCGGGACTCTCAATGAGCAGTTCTTC. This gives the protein CASSFASGTLNEQFF. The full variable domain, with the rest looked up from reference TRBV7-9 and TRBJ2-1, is DTGVSQNPRHKITKRGQNVTFRCDPISEHNRLYWYRQTLGQGPEFLTYFQNEAQLEKSRLLSDRFSAERPKGSFSTLEIQRTEQGDSAMYLCASSFASGTLNEQFFGPGTRLTVL.

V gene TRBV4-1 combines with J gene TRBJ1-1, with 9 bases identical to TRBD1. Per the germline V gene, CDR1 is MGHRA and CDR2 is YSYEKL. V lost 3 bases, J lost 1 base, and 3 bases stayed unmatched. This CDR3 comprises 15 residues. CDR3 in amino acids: CASSQRQGGNTEAFF. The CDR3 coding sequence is TGCGCCAGCAGCCAGAGACAGGGGGGGAACACTGAAGCTTTCTTT.

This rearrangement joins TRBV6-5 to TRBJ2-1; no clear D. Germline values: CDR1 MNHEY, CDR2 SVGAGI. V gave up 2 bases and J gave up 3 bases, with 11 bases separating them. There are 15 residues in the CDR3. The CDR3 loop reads CASSYGTLIYNEQFF. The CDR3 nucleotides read TGTGCCAGCAGTTACGGCACCCTGATCTACAATGAGCAGTTCTTC.

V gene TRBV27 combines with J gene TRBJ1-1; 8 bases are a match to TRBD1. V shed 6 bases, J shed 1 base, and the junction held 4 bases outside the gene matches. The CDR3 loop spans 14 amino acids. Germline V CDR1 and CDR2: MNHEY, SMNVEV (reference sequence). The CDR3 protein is CASRRGQGNTEAFF. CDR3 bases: TGTGCCAGCAGGCGTGGACAGGGGAACACTGAAGCTTTCTTT.

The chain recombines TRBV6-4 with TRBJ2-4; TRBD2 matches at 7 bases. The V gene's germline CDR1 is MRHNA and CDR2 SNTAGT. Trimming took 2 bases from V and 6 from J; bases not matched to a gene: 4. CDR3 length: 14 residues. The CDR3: CASSDVAGVNIQYF. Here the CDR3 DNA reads TGTGCCAGCAGTGACGTCGCGGGGGTAAACATTCAGTACTTC.

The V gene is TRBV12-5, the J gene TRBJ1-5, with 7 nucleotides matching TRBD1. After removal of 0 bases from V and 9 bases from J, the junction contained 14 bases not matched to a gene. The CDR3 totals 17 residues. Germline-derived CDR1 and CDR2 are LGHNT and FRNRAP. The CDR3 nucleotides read TGTGCTAGTGGTTTGGTATTAACAGGGGAGTCCGTATCGCCCCAGCATTTT. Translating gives CASGLVLTGESVSPQHF.

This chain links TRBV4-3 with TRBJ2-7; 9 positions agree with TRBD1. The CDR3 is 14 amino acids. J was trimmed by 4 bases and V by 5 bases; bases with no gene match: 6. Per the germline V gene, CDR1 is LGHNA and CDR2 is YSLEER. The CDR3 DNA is TGCGCCAGCAGCTCCGGGACAGGGTCTTACGAGCAGTACTTC. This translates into CASSSGTGSYEQYF.